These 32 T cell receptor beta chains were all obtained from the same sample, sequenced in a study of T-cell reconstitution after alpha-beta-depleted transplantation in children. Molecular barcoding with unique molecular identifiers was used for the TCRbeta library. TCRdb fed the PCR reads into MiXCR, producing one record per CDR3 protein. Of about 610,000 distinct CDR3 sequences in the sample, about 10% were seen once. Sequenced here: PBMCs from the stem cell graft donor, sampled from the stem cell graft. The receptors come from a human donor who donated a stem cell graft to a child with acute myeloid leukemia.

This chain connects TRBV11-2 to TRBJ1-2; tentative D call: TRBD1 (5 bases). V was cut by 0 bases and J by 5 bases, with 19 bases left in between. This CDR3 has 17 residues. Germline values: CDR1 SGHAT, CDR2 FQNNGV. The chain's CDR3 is CASSLDLWGTGWYGYTF. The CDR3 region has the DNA TGTGCCAGCAGCTTAGATTTGTGGGGGACTGGGTGGTATGGCTACACCTTC.

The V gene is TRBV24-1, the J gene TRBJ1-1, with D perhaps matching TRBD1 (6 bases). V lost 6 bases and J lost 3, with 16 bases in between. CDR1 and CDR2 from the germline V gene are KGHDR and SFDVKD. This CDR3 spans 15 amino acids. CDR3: CATSTARPGDTEAFF. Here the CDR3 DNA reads TGTGCCACCAGTACCGCGAGACCAGGGGACACTGAAGCTTTCTTT.

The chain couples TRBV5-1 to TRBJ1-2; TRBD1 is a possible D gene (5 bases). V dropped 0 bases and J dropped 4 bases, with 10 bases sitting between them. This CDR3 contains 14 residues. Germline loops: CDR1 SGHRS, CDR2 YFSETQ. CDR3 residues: CASSLDIGTYGYTF. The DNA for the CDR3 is TGCGCCAGCAGCTTGGATATAGGGACCTATGGCTACACCTTC.

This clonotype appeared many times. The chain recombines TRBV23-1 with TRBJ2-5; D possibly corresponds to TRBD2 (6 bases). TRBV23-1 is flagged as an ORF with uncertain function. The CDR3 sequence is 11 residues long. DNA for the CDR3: TGCGATAAAGAGGGGAGGGAGACCCAGTACTTC. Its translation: CDKEGRETQYF.

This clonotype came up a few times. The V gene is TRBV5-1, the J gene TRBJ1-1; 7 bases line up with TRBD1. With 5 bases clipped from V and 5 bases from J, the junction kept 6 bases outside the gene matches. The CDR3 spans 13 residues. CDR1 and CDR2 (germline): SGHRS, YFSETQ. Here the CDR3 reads CASRMTGLTEAFF. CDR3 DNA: TGCGCCAGCAGGATGACAGGGCTAACTGAAGCTTTCTTT.

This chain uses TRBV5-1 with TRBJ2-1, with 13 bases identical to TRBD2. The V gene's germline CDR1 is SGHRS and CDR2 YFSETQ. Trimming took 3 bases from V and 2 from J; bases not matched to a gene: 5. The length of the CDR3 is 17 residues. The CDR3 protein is CASSSGLAGTPYNEQFF. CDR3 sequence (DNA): TGCGCCAGCAGCTCGGGACTAGCGGGAACGCCCTACAATGAGCAGTTCTTC.

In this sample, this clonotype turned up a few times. CDR3: CASRVGAKGTGELFF. DNA for the CDR3: TGTGCCAGCAGGGTGGGGGCCAAGGGAACCGGGGAGCTGTTTTTT. The chain is built from TRBV6-1 and TRBJ2-2; D possibly corresponds to TRBD1 (6 bases). The CDR3 spans 15 residues. CDR1 MNHNS and CDR2 SASEGT come from the germline V gene. V dropped 6 bases and J dropped 5 bases, with 16 bases sitting between them.

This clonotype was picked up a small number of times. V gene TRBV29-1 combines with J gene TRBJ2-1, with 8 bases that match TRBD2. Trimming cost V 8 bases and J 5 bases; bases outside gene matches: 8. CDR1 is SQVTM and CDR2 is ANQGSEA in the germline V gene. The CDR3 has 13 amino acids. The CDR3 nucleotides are TGCAGCCTTAGCGGGGTAACCGACAATGAGCAGTTCTTC. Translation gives CSLSGVTDNEQFF.

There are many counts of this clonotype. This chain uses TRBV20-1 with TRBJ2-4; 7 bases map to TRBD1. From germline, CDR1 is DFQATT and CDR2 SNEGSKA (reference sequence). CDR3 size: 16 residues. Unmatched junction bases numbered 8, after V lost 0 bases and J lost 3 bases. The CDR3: CSARDLTGVDKNIQYF. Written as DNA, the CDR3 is TGCAGTGCTAGAGATTTAACAGGGGTGGACAAAAACATTCAGTACTTC.

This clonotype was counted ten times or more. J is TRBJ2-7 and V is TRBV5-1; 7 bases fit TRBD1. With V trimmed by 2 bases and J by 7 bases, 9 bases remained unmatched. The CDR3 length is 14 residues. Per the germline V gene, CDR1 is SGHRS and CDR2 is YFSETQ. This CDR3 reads CASSFGQAVYEQYF. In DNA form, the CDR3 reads TGCGCCAGCAGCTTCGGACAGGCTGTGTATGAGCAGTACTTC. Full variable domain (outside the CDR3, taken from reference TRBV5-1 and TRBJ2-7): KAGVTQTPRYLIKTRGQQVTLSCSPISGHRSVSWYQQTPGQGLQFLFEYFSETQRNKGNFPGRFSGRQFSNSRSEMNVSTLELGDSALYLCASSFGQAVYEQYFGPGTRLTVT.

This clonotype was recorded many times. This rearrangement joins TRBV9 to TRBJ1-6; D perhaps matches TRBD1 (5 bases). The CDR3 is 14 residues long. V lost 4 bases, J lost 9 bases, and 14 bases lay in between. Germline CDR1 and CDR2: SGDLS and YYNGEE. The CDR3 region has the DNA TGTGCCAGCAGCCCGGGACCTTTGGGTTCACCCCTCCACTTT. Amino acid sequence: CASSPGPLGSPLHF.

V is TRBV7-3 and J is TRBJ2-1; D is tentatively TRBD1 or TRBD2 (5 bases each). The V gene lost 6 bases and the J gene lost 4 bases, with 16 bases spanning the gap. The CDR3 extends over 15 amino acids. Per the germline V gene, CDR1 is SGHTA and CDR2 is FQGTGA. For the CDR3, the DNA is TGTGCCAGCAGTCCCCCGGGCAGGGAGTACAATGAGCAGTTCTTC. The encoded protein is CASSPPGREYNEQFF.

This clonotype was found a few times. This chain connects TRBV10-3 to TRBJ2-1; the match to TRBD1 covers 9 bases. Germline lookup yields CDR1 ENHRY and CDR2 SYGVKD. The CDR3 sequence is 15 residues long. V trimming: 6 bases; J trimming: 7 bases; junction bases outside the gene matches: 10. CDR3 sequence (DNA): TGTGCCATCAGGGCTGACAGGGGGACGATTAATGAGCAGTTCTTC. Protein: CAIRADRGTINEQFF.

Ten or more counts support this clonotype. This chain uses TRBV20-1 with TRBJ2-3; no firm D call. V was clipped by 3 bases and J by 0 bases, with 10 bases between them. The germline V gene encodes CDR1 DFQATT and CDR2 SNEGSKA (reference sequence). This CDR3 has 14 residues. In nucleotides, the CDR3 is TGCAGTGCTAGTGAACAGTTGAGCACAGATACGCAGTATTTT. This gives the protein CSASEQLSTDTQYF.

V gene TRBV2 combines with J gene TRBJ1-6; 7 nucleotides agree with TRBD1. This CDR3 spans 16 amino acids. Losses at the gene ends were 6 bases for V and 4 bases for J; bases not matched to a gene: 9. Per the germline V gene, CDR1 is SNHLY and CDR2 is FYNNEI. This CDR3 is CASRRDRESYNSPLHF. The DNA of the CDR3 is TGTGCCAGCAGGCGCGACAGGGAGTCTTATAATTCACCCCTCCACTTT.

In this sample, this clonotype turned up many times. CDR3 sequence: CASSYRERYEQYF. As DNA, the CDR3 is TGTGCCAGCAGTTATAGGGAGCGCTACGAGCAGTACTTC. The chain recombines TRBV7-2 with TRBJ2-7; a weak D match, TRBD2 (5 bases). Trimming took off 6 bases at V and 3 bases at J, with 12 bases between the two ends. Germline loops: CDR1 SGHTA, CDR2 FQGNSA. This CDR3 spans 13 amino acids.

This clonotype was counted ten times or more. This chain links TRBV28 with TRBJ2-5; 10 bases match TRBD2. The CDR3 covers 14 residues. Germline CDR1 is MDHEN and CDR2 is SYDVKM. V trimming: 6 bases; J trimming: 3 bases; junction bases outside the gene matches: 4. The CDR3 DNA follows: TGTGCCAGCAGCCCCGGGACTAGCGAAGAGACCCAGTACTTC. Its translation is CASSPGTSEETQYF.

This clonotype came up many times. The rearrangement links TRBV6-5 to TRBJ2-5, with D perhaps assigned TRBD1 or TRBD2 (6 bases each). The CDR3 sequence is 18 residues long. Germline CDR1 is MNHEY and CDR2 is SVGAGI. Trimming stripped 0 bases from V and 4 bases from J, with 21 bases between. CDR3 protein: CASSYSGRGQGRGETQYF. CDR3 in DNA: TGTGCCAGCAGTTACTCGGGGAGAGGGCAGGGGCGGGGAGAGACCCAGTACTTC.

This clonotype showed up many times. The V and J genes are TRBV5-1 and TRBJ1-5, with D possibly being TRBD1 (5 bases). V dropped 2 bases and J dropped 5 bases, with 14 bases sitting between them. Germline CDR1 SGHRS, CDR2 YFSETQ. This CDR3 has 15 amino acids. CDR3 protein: CASSFGGLGDQPQHF. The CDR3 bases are TGCGCCAGCAGCTTCGGGGGATTGGGCGATCAGCCCCAGCATTTT.

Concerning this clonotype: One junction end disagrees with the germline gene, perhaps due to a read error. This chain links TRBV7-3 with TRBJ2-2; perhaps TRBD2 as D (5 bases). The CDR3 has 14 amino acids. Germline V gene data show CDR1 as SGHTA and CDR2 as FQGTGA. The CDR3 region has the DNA TGTGCCAGCAGCCCCGGGCTGAACACCGGGGAGCCGTTTTTT. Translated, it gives CASSPGLNTGEPFF.

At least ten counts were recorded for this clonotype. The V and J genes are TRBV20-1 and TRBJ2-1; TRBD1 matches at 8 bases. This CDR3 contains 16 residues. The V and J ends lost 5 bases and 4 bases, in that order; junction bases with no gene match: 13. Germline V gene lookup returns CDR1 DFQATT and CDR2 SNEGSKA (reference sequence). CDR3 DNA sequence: TGCAGTGCTCCTACACCCGGGCAGGGGGCTTACAATGAGCAGTTCTTC. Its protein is CSAPTPGQGAYNEQFF.

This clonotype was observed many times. For the CDR3, the DNA is TGTGCCAGCAGCCTTGACGATCAGCCCCAGCATTTT. Its protein is CASSLDDQPQHF. V gene TRBV7-2 combines with J gene TRBJ1-5; the D is unclear. Deletions cut 5 bases from V and 5 bases from J, with 7 bases between. The germline V gene has CDR1 SGHTA and CDR2 FQGNSA. This CDR3 region has 12 residues. The whole variable domain, filled in from reference TRBV7-2 and TRBJ1-5, reads GAGVSQSPSNKVTEKGKDVELRCDPISGHTALYWYRQSLGQGLEFLIYFQGNSAPDKSGLPSDRFSAERTGGSVSTLTIQRTQQEDSAVYLCASSLDDQPQHFGDGTRLSIL.

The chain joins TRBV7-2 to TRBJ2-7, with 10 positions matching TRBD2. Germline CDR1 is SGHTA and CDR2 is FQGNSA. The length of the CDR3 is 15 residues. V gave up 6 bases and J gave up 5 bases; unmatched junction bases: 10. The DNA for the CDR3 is TGTGCCAGCAGAACAGAGGCTAGCGGGAGCCACGAGCAGTACTTC. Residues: CASRTEASGSHEQYF.

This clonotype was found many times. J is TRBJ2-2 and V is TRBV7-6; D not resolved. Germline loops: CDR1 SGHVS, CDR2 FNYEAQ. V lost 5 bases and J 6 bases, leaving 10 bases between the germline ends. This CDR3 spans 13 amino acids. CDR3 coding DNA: TGTGCCAGCAGCCTAGAGAGAGCCGGGGAGCTGTTTTTT. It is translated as CASSLERAGELFF.

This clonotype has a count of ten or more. The CDR3 loop is CASSEEGNQPQHF. As DNA, the CDR3 is TGTGCCAGCAGTGAGGAGGGCAATCAGCCCCAGCATTTT. The V call is TRBV7-9, the J call TRBJ1-5; D ambiguous. The CDR3 has 13 residues. Germline CDR1 SEHNR, CDR2 FQNEAQ (reference sequence). The germline V and J ends were trimmed by 6 bases and 2 bases, with 8 bases remaining between them.

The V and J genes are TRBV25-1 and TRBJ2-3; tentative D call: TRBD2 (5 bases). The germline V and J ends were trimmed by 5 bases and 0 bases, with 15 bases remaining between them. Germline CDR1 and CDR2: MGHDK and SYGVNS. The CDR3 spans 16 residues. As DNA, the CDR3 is TGTGCCAGCAGTCCAAAACTAGTGCCTAGCACAGATACGCAGTATTTT. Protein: CASSPKLVPSTDTQYF.

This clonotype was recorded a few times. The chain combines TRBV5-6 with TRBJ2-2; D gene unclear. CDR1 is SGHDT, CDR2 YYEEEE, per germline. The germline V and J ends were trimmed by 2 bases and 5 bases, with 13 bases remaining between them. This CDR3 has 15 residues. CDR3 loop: CASSFISAGTGELFF. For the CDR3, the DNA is TGTGCCAGCAGCTTCATATCCGCCGGGACCGGGGAGCTGTTTTTT. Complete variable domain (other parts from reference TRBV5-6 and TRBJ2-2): DAGVTQSPTHLIKTRGQQVTLRCSPKSGHDTVSWYQQALGQGPQFIFQYYEEEERQRGNFPDRFSGHQFPNYSSELNVNALLLGDSALYLCASSFISAGTGELFFGEGSRLTVL.

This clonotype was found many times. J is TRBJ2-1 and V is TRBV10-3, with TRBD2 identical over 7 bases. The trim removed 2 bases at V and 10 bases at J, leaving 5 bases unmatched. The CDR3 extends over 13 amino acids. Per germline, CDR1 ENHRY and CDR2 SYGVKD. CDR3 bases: TGTGCCATCAGTGAGGGGACTAAGAACGAGCAGTTCTTC. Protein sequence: CAISEGTKNEQFF.

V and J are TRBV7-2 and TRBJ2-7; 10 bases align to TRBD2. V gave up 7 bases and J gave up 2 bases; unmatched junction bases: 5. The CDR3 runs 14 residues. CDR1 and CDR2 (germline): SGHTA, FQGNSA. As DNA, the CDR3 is TGTGCCAGCAAAAATAGCGGGGGGACCTACGAGCAGTACTTC. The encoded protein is CASKNSGGTYEQYF. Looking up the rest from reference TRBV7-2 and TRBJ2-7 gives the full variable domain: GAGVSQSPSNKVTEKGKDVELRCDPISGHTALYWYRQSLGQGLEFLIYFQGNSAPDKSGLPSDRFSAERTGGSVSTLTIQRTQQEDSAVYLCASKNSGGTYEQYFGPGTRLTVT.

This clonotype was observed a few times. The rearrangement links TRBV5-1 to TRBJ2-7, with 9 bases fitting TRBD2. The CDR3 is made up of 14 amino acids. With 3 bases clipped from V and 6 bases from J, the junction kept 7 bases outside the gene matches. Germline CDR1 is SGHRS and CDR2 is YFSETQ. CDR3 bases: TGCGCCAGCAGCTCGACGGGACTAGCTTCCGAGCAGTACTTC. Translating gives CASSSTGLASEQYF.

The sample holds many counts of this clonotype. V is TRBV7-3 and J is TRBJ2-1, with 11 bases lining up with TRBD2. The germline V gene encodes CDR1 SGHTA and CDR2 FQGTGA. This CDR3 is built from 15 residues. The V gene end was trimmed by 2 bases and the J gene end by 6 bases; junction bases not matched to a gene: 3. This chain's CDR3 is CASSLSLAGGNEQFF. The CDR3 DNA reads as TGTGCCAGCAGCTTATCCCTAGCGGGGGGCAATGAGCAGTTCTTC. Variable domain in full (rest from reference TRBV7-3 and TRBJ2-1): GAGVSQTPSNKVTEKGKYVELRCDPISGHTALYWYRQSLGQGPEFLIYFQGTGAADDSGLPNDRFFAVRPEGSVSTLKIQRTERGDSAVYLCASSLSLAGGNEQFFGPGTRLTVL.

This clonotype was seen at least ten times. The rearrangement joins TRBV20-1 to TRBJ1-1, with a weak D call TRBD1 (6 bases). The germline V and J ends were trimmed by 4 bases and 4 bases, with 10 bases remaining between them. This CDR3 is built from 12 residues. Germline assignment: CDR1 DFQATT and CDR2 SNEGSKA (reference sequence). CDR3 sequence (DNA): TGCAGTGCTAAGAGGGGGGCCACTGAAGCTTTCTTT. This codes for CSAKRGATEAFF.